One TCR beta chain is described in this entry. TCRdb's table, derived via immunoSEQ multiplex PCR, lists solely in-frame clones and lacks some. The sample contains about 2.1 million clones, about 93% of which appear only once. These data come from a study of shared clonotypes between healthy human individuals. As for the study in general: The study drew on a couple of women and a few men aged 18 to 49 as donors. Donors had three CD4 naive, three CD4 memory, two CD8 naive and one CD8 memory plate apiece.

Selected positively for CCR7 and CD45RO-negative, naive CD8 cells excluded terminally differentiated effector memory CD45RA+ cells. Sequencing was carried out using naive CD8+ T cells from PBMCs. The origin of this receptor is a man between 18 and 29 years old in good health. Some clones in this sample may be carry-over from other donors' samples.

The chain's CDR3 is CASSWEGTEGYTF. Here the CDR3 DNA reads TGCGCCAGCAGCTGGGAGGGAACGGAGGGCTACACCTTC. The V gene is TRBV5-1, the J gene TRBJ1-2; no definite D call. This CDR3 has 13 residues. The germline V and J ends were trimmed by 3 bases and 8 bases, with 14 bases remaining between them. Germline CDR1 and CDR2: SGHRS and YFSETQ. Using reference TRBV5-1 and TRBJ1-2 for the parts outside the CDR3, the full variable domain is KAGVTQTPRYLIKTRGQQVTLSCSPISGHRSVSWYQQTPGQGLQFLFEYFSETQRNKGNFPGRFSGRQFSNSRSEMNVSTLELGDSALYLCASSWEGTEGYTFGSGTRLTVV.